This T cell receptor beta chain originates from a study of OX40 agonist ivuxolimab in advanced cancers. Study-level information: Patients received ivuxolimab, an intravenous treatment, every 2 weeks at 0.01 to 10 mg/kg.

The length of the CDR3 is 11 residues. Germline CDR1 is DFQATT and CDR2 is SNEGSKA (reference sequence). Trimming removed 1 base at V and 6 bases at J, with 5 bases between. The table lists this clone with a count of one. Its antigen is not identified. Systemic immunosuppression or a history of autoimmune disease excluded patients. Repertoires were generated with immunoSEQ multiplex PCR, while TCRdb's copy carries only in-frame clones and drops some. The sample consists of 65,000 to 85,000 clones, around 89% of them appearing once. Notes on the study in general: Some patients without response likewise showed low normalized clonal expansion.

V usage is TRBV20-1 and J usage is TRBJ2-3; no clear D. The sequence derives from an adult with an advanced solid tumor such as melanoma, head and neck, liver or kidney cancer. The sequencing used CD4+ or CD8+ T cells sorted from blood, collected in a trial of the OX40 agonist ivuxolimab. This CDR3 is CSARVGDTQYF. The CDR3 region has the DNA TGCAGTGCTAGAGTCGGGGATACGCAGTATTTT.